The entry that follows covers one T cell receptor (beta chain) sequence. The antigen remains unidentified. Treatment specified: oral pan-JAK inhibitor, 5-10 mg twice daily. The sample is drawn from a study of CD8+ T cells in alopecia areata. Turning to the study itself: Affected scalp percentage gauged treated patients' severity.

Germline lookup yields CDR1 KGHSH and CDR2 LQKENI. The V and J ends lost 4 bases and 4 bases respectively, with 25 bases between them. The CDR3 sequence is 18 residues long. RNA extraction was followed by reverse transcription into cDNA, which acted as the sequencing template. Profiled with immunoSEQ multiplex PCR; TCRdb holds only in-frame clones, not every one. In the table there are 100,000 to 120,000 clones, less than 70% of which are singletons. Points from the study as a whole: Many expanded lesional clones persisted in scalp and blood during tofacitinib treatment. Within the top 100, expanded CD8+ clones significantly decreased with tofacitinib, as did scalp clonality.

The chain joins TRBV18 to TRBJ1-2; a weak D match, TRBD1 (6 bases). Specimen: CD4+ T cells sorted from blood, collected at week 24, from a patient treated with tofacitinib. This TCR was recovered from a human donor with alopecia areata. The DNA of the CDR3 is TGTGCCAGCTCACTATCGCCCGGGGGCGCCGCATCGGGCTATGGCTACACCTTC. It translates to CASSLSPGGAASGYGYTF.